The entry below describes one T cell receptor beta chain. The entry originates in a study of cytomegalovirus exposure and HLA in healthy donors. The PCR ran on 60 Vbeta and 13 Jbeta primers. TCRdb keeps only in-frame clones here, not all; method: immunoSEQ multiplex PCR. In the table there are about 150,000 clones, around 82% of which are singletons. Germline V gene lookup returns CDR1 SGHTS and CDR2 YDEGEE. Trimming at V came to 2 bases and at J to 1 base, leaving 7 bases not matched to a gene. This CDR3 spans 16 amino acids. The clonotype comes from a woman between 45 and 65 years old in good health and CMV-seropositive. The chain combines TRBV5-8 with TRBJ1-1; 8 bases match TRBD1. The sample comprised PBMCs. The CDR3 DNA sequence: TGTGCCAGCAGCTTAGCGACAGGGGTTAGGAACACTGAAGCTTTCTTT. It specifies CASSLATGVRNTEAFF.